Shown below are 14 T cell receptor beta chains from a single sample sequenced in a study of blood T cell repertoires in COVID-19. The table came from immunoSEQ multiplex PCR; TCRdb's copy has only in-frame clones and leaves some out. The sample records approximately 150,000 clones, 65% to 90% being singletons. The source material was PBMCs or T cells enriched from blood (not recorded which). The source of these receptors is a man in his fifties who had recovered from COVID-19.

V and J are TRBV6-5 and TRBJ2-7; no reliable D call. The CDR3 spans 13 residues. Germline lookup yields CDR1 MNHEY and CDR2 SVGAGI. The V and J ends lost 5 bases and 3 bases respectively, with 11 bases between them. The CDR3 DNA reads as TGTGCCAGCAGTCCTTTACAGTTCTACGAGCAGTACTTC. Translating it yields CASSPLQFYEQYF.

The J gene is TRBJ2-5, the V gene TRBV6-5; TRBD2 agrees at 8 bases. The V segment lost 2 bases and the J segment 2 bases; nucleotides outside the gene matches: 7. This CDR3 has 16 residues. Germline V gene data show CDR1 as MNHEY and CDR2 as SVGAGI. CDR3 coding DNA: TGTGCCAGCAGTTACCCTTTCGGGGGGGCACAAGAGACCCAGTACTTC. Translating gives CASSYPFGGAQETQYF.

The chain joins TRBV10-3 to TRBJ1-1; 9 bases fit TRBD1. In germline, CDR1 is ENHRY, CDR2 SYGVKD. The CDR3 runs 14 residues. Trimming took 7 bases from V and 1 from J; bases not matched to a gene: 4. CDR3 bases: TGTGCCATCACTGACAGGGGGACGAACACTGAAGCTTTCTTT. Translating it yields CAITDRGTNTEAFF.

V and J are TRBV4-1 and TRBJ2-2, with D perhaps TRBD2 (6 bases). This CDR3 spans 16 amino acids. V lost 0 bases, J lost 5 bases, and 13 bases lay in between. CDR1 MGHRA and CDR2 YSYEKL come from the germline V gene. CDR3 bases: TGCGCCAGCAGCCAAGATCGAGTAGCGGTGACCGGGGAGCTGTTTTTT. This encodes CASSQDRVAVTGELFF.

CDR3 protein: CASSDRVSGANVLTF. In DNA, the CDR3 is TGTGCCAGTAGTGACAGGGTTTCTGGGGCCAACGTCCTGACTTTC. The chain uses TRBV19 and TRBJ2-6, with TRBD1 identical over 7 bases. CDR3 length: 15 amino acids. Germline CDR1 LNHDA, CDR2 SQIVND (reference sequence). V shed 5 bases and J 1 base; nucleotides not matched to a gene: 2. Complete variable domain (other parts from reference TRBV19 and TRBJ2-6): DGGITQSPKYLFRKEGQNVTLSCEQNLNHDAMYWYRQDPGQGLRLIYYSQIVNDFQKGDIAEGYSVSREKKESFPLTVTSAQKNPTAFYLCASSDRVSGANVLTFGAGSRLTVL.

The chain carries TRBV5-4 and TRBJ1-4; D gene ambiguous. Trimming cost V 2 bases and J 0 bases, with 11 bases left between them. Germline V gene lookup returns CDR1 SGHNT and CDR2 YYREEE (reference sequence). This CDR3 has 16 residues. Here the CDR3 reads CASSLGSLTTNEKLFF. CDR3 in DNA: TGTGCCAGCAGCTTAGGGAGCCTTACAACTAATGAAAAACTGTTTTTT. The full variable domain, with the rest looked up from reference TRBV5-4 and TRBJ1-4, is ETGVTQSPTHLIKTRGQQVTLRCSSQSGHNTVSWYQQALGQGPQFIFQYYREEENGRGNFPPRFSGLQFPNYSSELNVNALELDDSALYLCASSLGSLTTNEKLFFGSGTQLSVL.

This clone showed up just once. The chain is built from TRBV5-1 and TRBJ2-2, with D perhaps TRBD2 (5 bases). Germline CDR1 SGHRS, CDR2 YFSETQ. The CDR3 length is 17 residues. Trimming cost V 3 bases and J 1 base, with 16 bases left between them. The CDR3 here is CASSWTGIAQNTGELFF. The DNA for the CDR3 is TGCGCCAGCAGCTGGACTGGGATAGCGCAGAACACCGGGGAGCTGTTTTTT.

The chain is built from TRBV7-9 and TRBJ1-2, with 7 bases that match TRBD1. This CDR3 comprises 15 residues. Looked up from germline, CDR1 is SEHNR and CDR2 is FQNEAQ (reference sequence). Trimming removed 8 bases from V and 2 bases from J; junction bases left unmatched: 11. CDR3 sequence (DNA): TGTGCCAGCTCCACGGTGGGGGGACAGAACTATGGCTACACCTTC. This sequence encodes CASSTVGGQNYGYTF.

Worth noting for this clone: The sample contains more than one DNA sequence encoding this CDR3. The chain carries TRBV3-1 (or the pseudogene TRBV3-2) and TRBJ1-3; D gene ambiguous. V was cut by 1 base and J by 0 bases, with 4 bases left in between. Germline V lookup: CDR1 LGHDT, CDR2 YNNKEL (reference sequence). This CDR3 comprises 14 residues. CDR3: CASSQAGSGNTIYF. As DNA, the CDR3 is TGTGCCAGCAGCCAAGCAGGCTCTGGAAACACCATATATTTT.

This clone was seen only a few times. This chain's CDR3 is CASSLALEYSPLHF. CDR3 nucleotide sequence: TGTGCCAGCAGTTTGGCCCTCGAATATTCACCCCTCCACTTT. This chain connects TRBV27 to TRBJ1-6; D not resolved. CDR1 is MNHEY, CDR2 SMNVEV, per germline (reference sequence). V was clipped by 3 bases and J by 8 bases, with 11 bases between them. The CDR3 contains 14 residues.

V usage is TRBV5-5 and J usage is TRBJ1-5, with a possible D match to TRBD1 (6 bases). From germline, CDR1 is SGHKS and CDR2 YYEKEE (reference sequence). Trimming pared 0 bases from V and 5 bases from J, leaving 12 bases between. The CDR3 has 15 amino acids. Here the CDR3 DNA reads TGTGCCAGCAGCTTGGAGGGGGACGGTCATCAGCCCCAGCATTTT. Its translation: CASSLEGDGHQPQHF.

This clone was seen once. V and J are TRBV2 and TRBJ1-1; D is uncertain. The length of the CDR3 is 14 residues. Germline V gene data show CDR1 as SNHLY and CDR2 as FYNNEI. Trimming stripped 10 bases from V and 0 bases from J, with 15 bases between. In DNA form, the CDR3 reads TGTGCCACCCTTCCCCGGCGGGTGAACACTGAAGCTTTCTTT. This encodes CATLPRRVNTEAFF.

The chain has TRBV27 and TRBJ2-5; TRBD2 matches at 8 bases. The ends lost 5 bases at V and 1 base at J; junction bases unmatched: 9. Per the germline V gene, CDR1 is MNHEY and CDR2 is SMNVEV (reference sequence). The CDR3 has 16 residues. CDR3 nucleotides: TGTGCCAGCAGTAGGGGGAGCGGGGGCCTCCAAGAGACCCAGTACTTC. It translates to CASSRGSGGLQETQYF.

This clone has a handful of counts. V usage is TRBV3-1 (or the pseudogene TRBV3-2) and J usage is TRBJ2-1; D ambiguous. The CDR3 is 15 residues long. V lost 1 base to trimming and J lost 2 bases, with 9 bases between them. Germline CDR1 and CDR2: LGHDT and YNNKEL (reference sequence). This CDR3 reads CASSQGRGAYNEQFF. In DNA form, the CDR3 reads TGTGCCAGCAGCCAAGGACGAGGAGCCTACAATGAGCAGTTCTTC.